This T cell receptor (beta chain) stems from a study of control samples from healthy donors and cancer patients. Unmatched junction bases numbered 9, after V lost 2 bases and J lost 5 bases. The CDR3 extends over 16 amino acids. Germline V gene lookup returns CDR1 MGHRA and CDR2 YSYEKL. Data came from immunoSEQ multiplex PCR; TCRdb stores just in-frame clones and leaves some out. Found here are about 150,000 clones, 94% of them singletons; the top ten hold about 5.2%. What was sequenced was blood. This sequence originates from a man aged 40-49 years in good health. The gene calls are TRBV4-1 and TRBJ2-5; 9 positions agree with TRBD2. The CDR3 is CASSQSSVAGVETQYF. The CDR3 region has the DNA TGCGCCAGCAGCCAATCGTCGGTAGCGGGGGTGGAGACCCAGTACTTC.